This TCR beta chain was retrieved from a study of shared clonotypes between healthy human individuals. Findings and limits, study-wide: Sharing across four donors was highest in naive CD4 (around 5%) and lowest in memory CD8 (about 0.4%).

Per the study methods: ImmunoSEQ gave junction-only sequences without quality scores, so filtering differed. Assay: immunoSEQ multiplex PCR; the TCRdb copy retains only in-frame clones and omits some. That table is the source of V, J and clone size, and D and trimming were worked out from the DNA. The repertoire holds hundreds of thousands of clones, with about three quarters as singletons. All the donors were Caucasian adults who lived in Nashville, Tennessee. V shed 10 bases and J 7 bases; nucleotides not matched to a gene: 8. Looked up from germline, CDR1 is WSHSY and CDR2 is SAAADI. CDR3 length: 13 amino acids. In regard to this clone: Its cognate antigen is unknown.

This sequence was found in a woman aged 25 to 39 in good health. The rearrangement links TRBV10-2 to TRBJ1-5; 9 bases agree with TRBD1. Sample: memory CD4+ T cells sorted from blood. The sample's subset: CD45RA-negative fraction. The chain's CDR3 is CATKDRGVQPQHF. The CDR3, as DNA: TGCGCCACCAAGGACAGGGGAGTCCAGCCCCAGCATTTT.